Below, 16 T cell receptor beta chains from the same sample are listed, as sequenced in a study of blood T cells in healthy people across ages. Together with a sample-barcoded 5' primer, a J-beta primer mix was included in a second PCR lasting roughly 6 to 12 cycles. In TCRdb, the 5' RACE reads were re-called with MiXCR into one record per CDR3 protein. The profile covers under 950,000 distinct CDR3 sequences, with about 20% appearing a single time and 20% to 25% taken by the ten largest. The sequencing input was blood. These receptors were collected from a man between 65 and 79 years old in good health.

This clonotype was seen more than once but under ten times. This chain joins TRBV7-6 and TRBJ2-3; 8 nucleotides line up with TRBD2. From germline, CDR1 is SGHVS and CDR2 FNYEAQ. With V trimmed by 6 bases and J by 8 bases, 16 bases remained unmatched. The CDR3 length is 16 residues. The CDR3 DNA follows: TGTGCCAGCAGTTCGGAGATAGGACTAGCCACTGGTACGCAGTATTTT. Amino acid sequence: CASSSEIGLATGTQYF.

The CDR3 nucleotides read TGTGCCAGCAGCCACTTAGGGGTATTAGGCGAGCAGTACTTC. It translates to CASSHLGVLGEQYF. The gene calls are TRBV3-1 and TRBJ2-7; a possible D gene is TRBD1 (5 bases). V gave up 3 bases and J gave up 6 bases, with 15 bases separating them. Germline assignment: CDR1 LGHDT and CDR2 YNNKEL (reference sequence). The length of the CDR3 is 14 residues.

The gene calls are TRBV27 and TRBJ1-5; D ambiguous. V lost 0 bases, J lost 3 bases, and 6 bases lay in between. CDR3 size: 14 residues. Germline CDR1 MNHEY, CDR2 SMNVEV (reference sequence). The CDR3 loop is CASSLSTFNQPQHF. DNA for the CDR3: TGTGCCAGCAGTTTATCGACGTTCAATCAGCCCCAGCATTTT.

The chain combines TRBV7-9 with TRBJ2-3; 7 positions agree with TRBD1. This CDR3 has 15 residues. The germline CDR1 and CDR2 sequences are SEHNR and FQNEAQ (reference sequence). V gave up 3 bases and J gave up 1 base; unmatched junction bases: 4. Here the CDR3 reads CASSLTGSGTDTQYF. CDR3 DNA sequence: TGTGCCAGCAGCTTGACAGGGTCGGGCACAGATACGCAGTATTTT.

Comments on this clonotype: One end of the junction does not line up with germline, which may come from a read error. The rearrangement links TRBV20-1 to TRBJ1-5, with D possibly matching TRBD1 (6 bases). The CDR3 consists of 15 residues. The germline V gene has CDR1 DFQATT and CDR2 SNEGSKA (reference sequence). DNA for the CDR3: TGCAATGCTAGATGGGGGGGCAACCTCAATCAGCCCCAGCATTTT. Its protein is CNARWGGNLNQPQHF.

This clonotype was seen more than once but under ten times. The chain has TRBV9 and TRBJ1-2; D is perhaps TRBD1 (5 bases). This CDR3 region has 16 residues. Germline CDR1 reads SGDLS; CDR2 reads YYNGEE. Trimming left V 4 bases short and J 4 bases short, with 20 bases between. This CDR3 is CASSPSGAGRFYGYTF. The CDR3 DNA reads as TGTGCCAGCAGCCCCTCCGGGGCAGGGAGATTCTATGGCTACACCTTC.

This clonotype was observed a handful of times. The germline gene is not matched at one end of the junction; a read error may be the cause. V usage is TRBV7-9 and J usage is TRBJ2-5; 7 bases map to TRBD2. This CDR3 comprises 15 residues. Per the germline V gene, CDR1 is SEHNR and CDR2 is FQNEAQ (reference sequence). In DNA, the CDR3 is TGTGCCAGCAGCTTAGACCTAGGGCTAGCGGAGAGACCAAAATTC. Amino acids: CASSLDLGLAERPKF.

This CDR3 reads CASSLALAGGPQETQYF. CDR3 bases: TGCGCCAGCAGCTTGGCCTTGGCAGGGGGCCCCCAAGAGACCCAGTACTTC. This chain connects TRBV5-1 to TRBJ2-5, with 8 bases identical to TRBD1. There are 17 residues in the CDR3. Germline trimming cut 0 bases from V and 1 base from J; bases unmatched to any gene: 8. Germline CDR1 is SGHRS and CDR2 is YFSETQ. The whole variable domain, remainder taken from reference TRBV5-1 and TRBJ2-5, is KAGVTQTPRYLIKTRGQQVTLSCSPISGHRSVSWYQQTPGQGLQFLFEYFSETQRNKGNFPGRFSGRQFSNSRSEMNVSTLELGDSALYLCASSLALAGGPQETQYFGPGTRLLVL.

CDR3 coding DNA: TGCAGCGTTGGGAAGGGGGGTGTGGCTGAAGCTTTCTTT. This encodes CSVGKGGVAEAFF. V and J are TRBV29-1 and TRBJ1-1, with D tentatively TRBD1 (6 bases). There are 13 residues in the CDR3. Germline assignment: CDR1 SQVTM and CDR2 ANQGSEA. V dropped 4 bases and J dropped 6 bases, with 15 bases sitting between them.

This clonotype has at least ten counts. This chain joins TRBV12-3 or TRBV12-4 and TRBJ1-2; D is perhaps TRBD1 (5 bases). The CDR3 runs to 12 residues. Trimming left V 5 bases short and J 8 bases short, with 12 bases between. The CDR3 bases are TGTGCCAGCAGTCGTGAGGGGTACGGCTACACCTTC. Translating gives CASSREGYGYTF.

This clonotype has a handful of counts. A much more abundant neighbour one base away suggests this may be a read error. This chain uses TRBV12-3 or TRBV12-4 with TRBJ1-2, with no clear D. The CDR3 is 17 amino acids. Trimming removed 5 bases at V and 8 bases at J, with 27 bases between. CDR3 nucleotide sequence: TGTGCCAGCAGTCGACTCTCTCATCGGGTACCCAGAGAGGGCTACACCTTC. Translated: CASSRLSHRVPREGYTF.

This clonotype was recorded at least ten times. This chain connects TRBV28 to TRBJ1-2, with D perhaps matching TRBD1 (5 bases). This CDR3 contains 14 residues. Germline CDR1 reads MDHEN; CDR2 reads SYDVKM. The ends were cut back, 5 bases at V and 7 bases at J, with 17 bases in the middle. This CDR3 is CASSLLGQGIGYTF. The CDR3 region has the DNA TGTGCCAGCAGTCTGCTGGGGCAGGGTATTGGCTACACCTTC.

In this sample, this clonotype turned up a few times. The V and J genes are TRBV6-6 and TRBJ1-2, with 9 positions matching TRBD1. V lost 6 bases to trimming and J lost 4 bases; unmatched junction nucleotides: 12. The CDR3 sequence is 16 residues long. CDR1 MNHNY and CDR2 SVGAGI come from the germline V gene (reference sequence). CDR3 residues: CASRDDTGGSRYGYTF. The CDR3 DNA sequence: TGTGCCAGCAGAGACGACACAGGGGGCAGTCGCTATGGCTACACCTTC.

The chain carries TRBV7-2 and TRBJ2-3; D gene ambiguous. The length of the CDR3 is 13 residues. V lost 5 bases and J 4 bases, leaving 10 bases between the germline ends. Germline CDR1 SGHTA, CDR2 FQGNSA. The CDR3 nucleotides are TGTGCCAGCAGCCTTGTAAGCTCAGATACGCAGTATTTT. Encoded protein: CASSLVSSDTQYF.

In its sample, this clonotype was seen a few times. The rearrangement uses TRBV6-1 and TRBJ2-2; D gene unclear. CDR1 and CDR2 from the germline V gene are MNHNS and SASEGT. Between the trimmed V and J ends, which lost 8 bases and 5 bases, there was a span of 9 bases. This CDR3 has 12 amino acids. The CDR3 sequence: CASGLITGELFF. The CDR3 coding sequence is TGTGCCAGCGGCCTCATAACCGGGGAGCTGTTTTTT.

This clonotype was detected a few times. This rearrangement joins TRBV30 to TRBJ1-5, with D possibly TRBD1 on 6 matching bases. The CDR3 totals 13 residues. Germline-derived CDR1 and CDR2 are GTSNPN and SVGIG (reference sequence). Trimming took off 3 bases at V and 3 bases at J, with 9 bases between the two ends. CDR3 region: CAWSHRDNQPQHF. The CDR3 DNA follows: TGTGCCTGGAGCCACAGGGACAATCAGCCCCAGCATTTT.